Detailed here is one T cell receptor (beta chain). Only a few counts were recorded for this clonotype. Its cognate antigen has yet to be identified. No much larger clone exists at a distance of one base, and base qualities are not known. The source of the sample is a study of human T cells and chemical hapten exposure (dated by TCRdb to about 2021). Describing the broader study: For sensitization, 2% DPC in acetone was applied to a roughly 2 cm by roughly 2 cm area of upper inner arm skin. Blood samples were taken from patients before sensitization (week 0) and then at 2, 6 and about 24 weeks after DPC sensitization. Patch testing was performed on the upper back with Finn chambers containing 0.01% DPC, and the patch tests were scored after 6 days according to International Contact Dermatitis Research Group standards. Weekly therapeutic DPC doses were additionally applied to the scalp of patients throughout the approximately 25-week study period. Alopecia areata with under or over 50% scalp involvement, alopecia totalis and alopecia universalis were represented in the patient cohort, which was mostly female. The study tracked peripheral blood TCR repertoire changes in vivo during primary and secondary sensitization to the hapten diphenylcyclopropenone (DPC) in alopecia patients. The libraries were sequenced as a pool, and the TCR yield per sample differed mostly because of small variations in library volumes within the pool. Blood for TCR sequencing was provided by twenty-nine alopecia patients at one to four time points (pre-sensitization, 2, 6 and 24 weeks).

The protocol used for the library was RACE. TCRdb names NextSeq 500 as the instrument used. During library preparation, unique molecular identifiers were attached to individual cDNA molecules so that TCRs could be counted quantitatively and reproducibly. Each blood RNA sample was used to sequence both TCR alpha and TCR beta chains. In the source study's methods: A median of around 100,000 TCRs per sample was observed, with a range of 23,224 to 690,600. The Decombinator software suite was used to annotate V, J and CDR3 in the TCR reads. For the PS versus PT1 abundance plots, all samples were subsampled to the same number of TCRs (28,000). Expanded TCRs were defined as absent before sensitization and observed at least eight times at the 2-week time point. The raw public reads went through TCRdb reprocessing: fastp at Q25, MiXCR clone calling, in-frame beta chains kept. A single entry per CDR3 protein holds the most common genes and DNA from its merged rows. None of the V and J calls come from the authors' own analysis; TCRdb made them. The sample contains 150,000 to 200,000 distinct CDR3 sequences, around 25% of them found a single time. The top ten hold 2% to 3% of the sample.

In the germline V gene, CDR1 corresponds to SGHVS and CDR2 to FQNEAQ. Cut back by 4 bases and 4 bases, the V and J ends lie 10 bases apart. Inclusive of the bounding cysteine and phenylalanine, the CDR3 is 14 residues long. This entry keeps only the CDR3 DNA: 42 bases, framed from base 1. General conclusions and limits of the study: No change with DPC sensitization was found in the number of TCRs above 1 in 1000 frequency, and no evidence of global repertoire structure alterations was found. Patch test score correlated positively with the number of PT1 expanded TCRs, reaching significance at thresholds 8, 16 and 32 but not at 4. Repeated subsampling changed both the strength of the expansion versus patch-test correlation and the threshold at which the correlation became significant. Alopecia, a presumed autoimmune disease, was present in all patients, so the immune response of the patients might differ from that of healthy individuals. Expanded TCRs formed significantly more large CDR3 similarity clusters than pre-sensitization or healthy control sets, consistent with antigen-driven responses.

The time point label for this specimen denotes: patch test 3, about 24 weeks after DPC sensitization. What the treatment or condition label conveys for this sample: therapeutic diphenylcyclopropenone sensitization with weekly scalp DPC. Blood at each patch-test visit was drawn before the patch test was applied. Patients were eligible if aged 18 to 70, diagnosed with alopecia and judged suitable for DPC therapy, and pregnant patients were excluded. Total RNA was extracted from unfractionated whole blood that had been collected in Tempus Blood RNA tubes. This TCR derives from a woman aged 40 to 55 with alopecia areata. Some clones in this sample may be carry-over from other donors' samples. Recombination joined TRBV7-8 with TRBJ2-2, with no confidently assigned D gene. The source was whole blood, collected in connection with sensitization to the hapten diphenylcyclopropenone (DPC). CDR3 sequence: CASSSARITGELFF. The bases read TGTGCCAGCAGCTCAGCCCGGATCACCGGGGAGCTGTTTTTT. The full variable domain, completed from the reference TRBV7-8 and TRBJ2-2 proteins outside the CDR3, reads GAGVSQSPRYKVAKRGQDVALRCDPISGHVSLFWYQQALGQGPEFLTYFQNEAQLDKSGLPSDRFFAERPEGSVSTLKIQRTQQEDSAVYLCASSSARITGELFFGEGSRLTVL.